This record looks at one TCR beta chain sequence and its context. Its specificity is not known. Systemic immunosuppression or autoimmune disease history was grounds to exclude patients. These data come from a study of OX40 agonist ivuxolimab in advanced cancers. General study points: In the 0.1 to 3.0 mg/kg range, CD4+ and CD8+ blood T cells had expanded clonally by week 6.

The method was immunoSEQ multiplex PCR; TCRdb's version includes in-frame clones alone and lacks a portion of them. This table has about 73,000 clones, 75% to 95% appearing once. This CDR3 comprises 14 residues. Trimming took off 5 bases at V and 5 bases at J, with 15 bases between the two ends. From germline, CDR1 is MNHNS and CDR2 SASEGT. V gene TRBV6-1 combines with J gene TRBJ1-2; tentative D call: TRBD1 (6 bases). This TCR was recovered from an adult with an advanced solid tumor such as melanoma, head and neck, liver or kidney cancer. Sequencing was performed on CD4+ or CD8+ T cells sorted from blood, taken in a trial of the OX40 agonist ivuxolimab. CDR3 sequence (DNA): TGTGCCAGCAGTCACAGGGAGCGGGGATATGGCTACACCTTC. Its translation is CASSHRERGYGYTF.